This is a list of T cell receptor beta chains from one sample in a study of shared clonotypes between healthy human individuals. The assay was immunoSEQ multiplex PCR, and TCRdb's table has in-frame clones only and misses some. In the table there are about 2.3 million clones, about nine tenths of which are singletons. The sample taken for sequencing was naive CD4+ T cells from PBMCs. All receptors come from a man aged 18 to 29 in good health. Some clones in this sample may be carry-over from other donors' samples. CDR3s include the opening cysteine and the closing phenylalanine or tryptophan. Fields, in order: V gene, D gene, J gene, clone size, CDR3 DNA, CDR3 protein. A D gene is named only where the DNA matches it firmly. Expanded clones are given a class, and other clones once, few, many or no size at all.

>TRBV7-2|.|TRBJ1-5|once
TGTGCCAGCAGCTTGAGTGTCGCCAGCAGGCAGCCCCAGCATTTT
CASSLSVASRQPQHF
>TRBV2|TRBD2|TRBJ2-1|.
TGTGCCAGCAGTGAATTTCGCCTAGCGGGAGTAAGTAATGAGCAGTTCTTC
CASSEFRLAGVSNEQFF
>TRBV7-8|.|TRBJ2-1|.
TGTGCCAGCAGCGTTGAGGGGGAGTGGTACAATGAGCAGTTCTTC
CASSVEGEWYNEQFF
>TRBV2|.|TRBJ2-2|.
.
CASILDAFTGELFF
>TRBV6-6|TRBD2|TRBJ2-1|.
TGTGCCAGCAGGTTAGCGGGAAGGGACAATGAGCAGTTCTTC
CASRLAGRDNEQFF
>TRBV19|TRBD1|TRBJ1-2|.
TGTGCCAGTAGTAGGGGACAGATCTATGGCTACACCTTC
CASSRGQIYGYTF
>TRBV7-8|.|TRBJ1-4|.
TGTGCCAGCAGCTTAGATTGGCCACCCCGAGGGACTAATGAAAAACTGTTTTTT
CASSLDWPPRGTNEKLFF
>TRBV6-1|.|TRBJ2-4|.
TGTGCCAGCAGTGAGGGGCCTACGGGGGCGCAAAACATTCAGTACTTC
CASSEGPTGAQNIQYF
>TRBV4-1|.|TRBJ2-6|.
TGCGCCAGCAGCAGAGGGGAGGGGGCCAACGTCCTGACTTTC
CASSRGEGANVLTF
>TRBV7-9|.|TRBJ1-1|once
TGTGCCAGCAGCTTAAATCAGGGGCACGTGGGGGCTTTCTTT
CASSLNQGHVGAFF
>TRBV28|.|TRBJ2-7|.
TGTGCCAGCAGTTTATTGGGAAGGTACGAGCAGTACTTC
CASSLLGRYEQYF
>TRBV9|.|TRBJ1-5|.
TGTGCCAGCAGCGTAGGGCAGGGAAGCAATCAGCCCCAGCATTTT
CASSVGQGSNQPQHF
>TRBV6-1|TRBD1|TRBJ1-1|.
TGTGCCAGCAGTGAAAGGGGGCCCCAGAACACTGAAGCTTTCTTT
CASSERGPQNTEAFF
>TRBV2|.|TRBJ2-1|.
TGTGCCAGCATGACTGGCCGAGAGCAGTTCTTC
CASMTGREQFF
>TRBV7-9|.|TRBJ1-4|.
TGTGCCAGCAGCTTGAGTCAGGGTAATGAAAAACTGTTTTTT
CASSLSQGNEKLFF
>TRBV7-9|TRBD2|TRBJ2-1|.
TGTGCCAGCAGACCTAGCGGGGCCCCCAATGAGCAGTTCTTC
CASRPSGAPNEQFF
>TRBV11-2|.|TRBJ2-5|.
TGTGCCAGCAGCCGGGTCCAAGAGACCCAGTACTTC
CASSRVQETQYF
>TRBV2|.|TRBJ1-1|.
TGTGCCAGCAGTGTTTCAGCGACTGAAGCTTTCTTT
CASSVSATEAFF
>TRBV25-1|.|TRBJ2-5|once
TGTGCCAGCAGTGAACTAAGGGAGACCCAGTACTTC
CASSELRETQYF
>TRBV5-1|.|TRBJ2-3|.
TGCGCCAGCAGCTTGACAGAGCCCACGGATACGCAGTATTTT
CASSLTEPTDTQYF
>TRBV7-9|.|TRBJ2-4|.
TGTGCCAGCAGCCGTTCTAGAGTTCAGTACTTC
CASSRSRVQYF
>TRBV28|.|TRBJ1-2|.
TGTGCCAGCAGTTTTAGGGGATTGATAGAATATGGCTACACCTTC
CASSFRGLIEYGYTF
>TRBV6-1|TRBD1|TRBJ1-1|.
TGTGCCAGCAGTGAAGGACAGGGCTACGCTTTCTTT
CASSEGQGYAFF
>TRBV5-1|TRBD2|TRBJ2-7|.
TGCGCCAGCAGCTTGGGTGGGGCTAGCGGAGTAGACTCCTACGAGCAGTACTTC
CASSLGGASGVDSYEQYF
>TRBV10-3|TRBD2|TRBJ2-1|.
TGTGCCATCAGTGAGGGACTAGCCTACAATGAGCAGTTCTTC
CAISEGLAYNEQFF
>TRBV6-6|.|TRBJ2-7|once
TGTGCCAGCAGTTTAATGGGGCTCAACGAGCAGTACTTC
CASSLMGLNEQYF
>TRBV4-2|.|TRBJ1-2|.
TGTGCCACAAACGGCGGGGGAGGCTATGGCTACACCTTC
CATNGGGGYGYTF
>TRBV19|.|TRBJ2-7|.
TGTGCCAGTAGTATAATTTATCCCCCGGGAGACAACCCAAACAGCTCCTACGAGCAGTACTTC
CASSIIYPPGDNPNSSYEQYF
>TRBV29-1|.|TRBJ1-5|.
TGCAGCGTTCAAGTATATAGCAATCAGCCCCAGCATTTT
CSVQVYSNQPQHF
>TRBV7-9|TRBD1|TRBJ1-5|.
TGTGCCAGCAGCGCAGGGGTGAGCAGGGGGCATCAGCCCCAGCATTTT
CASSAGVSRGHQPQHF
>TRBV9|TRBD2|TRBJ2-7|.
TGTGCCAGCAGCGCCCACCAGGCGGGAGTGAGTGAGCAGTACTTC
CASSAHQAGVSEQYF
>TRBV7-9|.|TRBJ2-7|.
TGTGCCAGCAGCCCGGGACATGGTGGAGAGCAGTACTTC
CASSPGHGGEQYF
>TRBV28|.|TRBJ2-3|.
TGTGCCACCTCAGGGGGGGGAGATACGCAGTATTTT
CATSGGGDTQYF
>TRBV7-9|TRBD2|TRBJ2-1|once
TGTGCCAGCAGCCAGGAAAGCGGGAGGTCGAATGAGCAGTTCTTC
CASSQESGRSNEQFF
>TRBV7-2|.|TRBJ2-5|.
TGTGCCAGCAGCTTTTACCAAACGGAGACCCAGTACTTC
CASSFYQTETQYF
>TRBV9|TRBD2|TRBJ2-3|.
TGTGCCAGCAGCTCCCGACTAGCGGCAGATACGCAGTATTTT
CASSSRLAADTQYF
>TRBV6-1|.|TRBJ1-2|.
TGTGCCTGTCATCCTGGGGCGTTGGCCTATGGCTACACCTTC
CACHPGALAYGYTF
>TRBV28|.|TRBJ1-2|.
TGTGCCAGCCGCGGGGGCCAAGATGGCTACACCTTC
CASRGGQDGYTF
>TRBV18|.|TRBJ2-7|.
TGTGCCAGCTCACCTTGGTTGGCGGGACGAAGCTCCTACGAGCAGTACTTC
CASSPWLAGRSSYEQYF
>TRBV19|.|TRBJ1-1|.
TGTGCCAGTAGTATTCCAGCCATCAGCACTGAAGCTTTCTTT
CASSIPAISTEAFF
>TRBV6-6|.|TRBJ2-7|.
TGTGCCAGCAGTCAGAAGGCCCCCTACGAGCAGTACTTC
CASSQKAPYEQYF
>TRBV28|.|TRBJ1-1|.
TGTGCCAGCAGTCCATCGGGACGGACCACCTGGGCTTTCTTT
CASSPSGRTTWAFF
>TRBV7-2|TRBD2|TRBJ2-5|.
TGTGCCAGCAGCTGGACTAGCGGGAGGATCCAAGAGACCCAGTACTTC
CASSWTSGRIQETQYF
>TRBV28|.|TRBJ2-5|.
TGTGCCAGCAGTTTACCCCAAGAGACCCAGTACTTC
CASSLPQETQYF
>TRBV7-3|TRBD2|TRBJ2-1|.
TGTGCCAGCAGCTTAATCGGGACTAGCTCCTACAATGAGCAGTTCTTC
CASSLIGTSSYNEQFF
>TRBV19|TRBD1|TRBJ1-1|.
TGTGCCAGTAGTGTCGGGGACAGGGGGCTCGTGAACACTGAAGCTTTCTTT
CASSVGDRGLVNTEAFF
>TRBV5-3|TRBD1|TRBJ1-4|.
TGTGCCAGAAGCTTAAGGGACAGGGGTGAAAAACTGTTTTTT
CARSLRDRGEKLFF
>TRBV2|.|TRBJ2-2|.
TGTGCCAGCAGACAGGGTCTGGGGAACACCGGGGAGCTGTTTTTT
CASRQGLGNTGELFF